This TCR beta chain derives from a study of T cells after yellow fever vaccination. Turning to the study itself: Where fractions had low cell numbers, libraries were prepared from them with the SMART-Seq v4 Ultra Low Input RNA kit.

This clonotype was observed at least ten times. Its antigen remains unidentified. TCRdb re-called the 5' RACE reads through MiXCR, storing one row per CDR3 protein. The sample consists of over 100,000 distinct CDR3 sequences, more than 7.5% of them appearing once. The germline V and J ends were trimmed by 5 bases and 4 bases, with 8 bases remaining between them. The CDR3 is 12 residues long. General study findings and limits: A weaker but faster secondary response was observed, peaking on day 5 versus 15. The CD4 compartment and the CD8 compartment contained a small share of clonotypes in common. Reappearance after the booster was seen for most primary-vaccination clones, at 95% to 98% CD4 and 88% CD8.

This receptor was taken from a man aged 25 to 45 who received the YFV17D yellow fever vaccine. The sample in question was CD8+ T cells sorted from PBMCs, obtained 45 days after the yellow fever booster vaccination. This chain joins TRBV12-3 or TRBV12-4 and TRBJ1-1, with D possibly matching TRBD1 (6 bases). CDR3 DNA: TGTGCCAGCAGTACAGGGTTCACTGAAGCTTTCTTT. This encodes CASSTGFTEAFF.